The 5 T cell receptor beta chains below were found in one sample sequenced in a study of blood T cell repertoires in COVID-19. This table comes from immunoSEQ multiplex PCR, and its TCRdb copy is limited to in-frame clones, with some not included. The table has 120,000 to 150,000 clones, under 90% seen once; the top ten hold roughly two fifths. The sample taken for sequencing was peripheral blood. These receptors were obtained from a human donor in a cohort sampled during active COVID-19.

The gene calls are TRBV15 and TRBJ1-2; possible D gene TRBD1, 5 bases. Germline loops: CDR1 LNHNV, CDR2 YYDKDF (reference sequence). The CDR3 contains 15 residues. Trimming took off 0 bases at V and 8 bases at J, with 16 bases between the two ends. CDR3 amino acids: CATSRDWGVRGGYTF. The CDR3, as DNA: TGTGCCACCAGCAGAGACTGGGGGGTCCGGGGAGGCTACACCTTC.

The V call is TRBV7-2, the J call TRBJ1-6, with D unclear. The length of the CDR3 is 17 residues. Per germline, CDR1 SGHTA and CDR2 FQGNSA. V dropped 6 bases and J dropped 0 bases, with 15 bases sitting between them. The CDR3 sequence: CASSRDGKSSYNSPLHF. CDR3 DNA: TGTGCCAGCAGTCGGGATGGCAAAAGCTCCTATAATTCACCCCTCCACTTT. Full variable domain (rest looked up from reference TRBV7-2 and TRBJ1-6): GAGVSQSPSNKVTEKGKDVELRCDPISGHTALYWYRQSLGQGLEFLIYFQGNSAPDKSGLPSDRFSAERTGGSVSTLTIQRTQQEDSAVYLCASSRDGKSSYNSPLHFGNGTRLTVT.

This clone has just a few counts. The junction shows a germline mismatch at one end, possibly a read error. The V gene is TRBV18, the J gene TRBJ1-3, with D tentatively TRBD1 (5 bases). The CDR3 runs 14 residues. CDR1 and CDR2 from the germline V gene are KGHSH and LQKENI. The DNA for the CDR3 is TGTGCCAGCACACCGGAAAGGGGAGGAAACACCATATATTTT. Its translation: CASTPERGGNTIYF.

This chain connects TRBV29-1 to TRBJ2-5; D may be TRBD1 (6 bases). V was pared by 7 bases and J by 9 bases, with 15 bases between. The germline V gene has CDR1 SQVTM and CDR2 ANQGSEA. This CDR3 region has 11 residues. The CDR3 spells CSGVGARAQYF. CDR3 DNA: TGCAGCGGGGTGGGGGCCCGGGCCCAGTACTTC.

The chain uses TRBV7-8 and TRBJ2-3; perhaps TRBD2 as D (5 bases). The ends were cut back, 1 base at V and 6 bases at J, with 14 bases in the middle. Germline V gives CDR1 SGHVS, CDR2 FQNEAQ. The CDR3 runs 15 residues. CDR3 sequence reads: CASSLEGRGGDTQYF. The CDR3 nucleotides read TGTGCCAGCAGCTTAGAAGGTCGGGGTGGGGATACGCAGTATTTT. Together with reference TRBV7-8 and TRBJ2-3, the CDR3 gives the full variable domain: GAGVSQSPRYKVAKRGQDVALRCDPISGHVSLFWYQQALGQGPEFLTYFQNEAQLDKSGLPSDRFFAERPEGSVSTLKIQRTQQEDSAVYLCASSLEGRGGDTQYFGPGTRLTVL.